This T cell receptor beta chain was profiled in a study of T cell changes during pregnancy in multiple sclerosis. TCRdb keeps only in-frame clones here, not all; method: immunoSEQ multiplex PCR. The sample includes around 100,000 clones, around 93% of them seen just once. Trimming shortened V by 4 bases and J by 0 bases, and 8 bases separated the two germline ends. This CDR3 region has 14 residues. Germline CDR1 and CDR2: MNHNY and SVGAGI (reference sequence). This TCR was sampled from a female donor with multiple sclerosis, enrolled in a pregnancy study. The material was peripheral blood, obtained before pregnancy. This chain joins TRBV6-6 and TRBJ2-3; a weak D match, TRBD1 (5 bases). The DNA of the CDR3 is TGTGCCAGCAGTTGGGGCGGTAGCACAGATACGCAGTATTTT. Translated, it gives CASSWGGSTDTQYF.